Detailed here is one T cell receptor beta chain. The gene names here belong to mouse. The read stops 1 residue short of the end of the CDR3; the missing end is completed from the germline J gene. After removal of 2 bases from V and 3 bases from J, the junction contained 0 bases not matched to a gene. The CDR3 covers 14 residues. The record originates from a study of tissue T cells after allogeneic stem cell transplantation. The table came from immunoSEQ multiplex PCR; TCRdb's copy has only in-frame clones and leaves some out. The sample carries under 25,000 clones, over 55% recorded once. V is TRBV21 and J is TRBJ2-2; 7 positions match TRBD1. TRBV21 is classed as an ORF, of uncertain function. This TCR derives from a female BALB/c mouse in good health. The strain's MHC haplotype is H2-d. Sequenced: spleen. CDR3 region: CASSQQGDTGQLYF. The CDR3 bases that were read are TGTGCTAGCAGTCAACAGGGGGACACCGGGCAGCTCTAC.